The rows below give T cell receptor beta chains drawn from one sample of a study of response to subunit inactivated influenza vaccine. Each CDR3 protein gets one entry after TCRdb re-called the RT-PCR reads with MiXCR. This sample yields more than 250,000 distinct CDR3 sequences, of which around a fifth are seen a single time; about 10% belongs to the top ten. Specimen: PBMCs from blood, collected less than 22 months after vaccination. These receptors all come from a man between 45 and 75 years old who received an inactivated influenza vaccine. CDR3s include the opening cysteine and the closing phenylalanine or tryptophan. A D gene is named only where the DNA matches it firmly. Size is stated for part of the rows, as once, few or many counts, or as a class when the clone is expanded.

>TRBJ2-5|many|NA|TRBV18
TGTGCCAGCTCACCAACAGCCGGGGAGACCCAGTACTTC
CASSPTAGETQYF
>TRBJ2-7|few|NA|TRBV2
TGTGCCAGCAGTGTAGGCGGGACTCTCTCCTACGAGCAGTACTTC
CASSVGGTLSYEQYF
>TRBJ1-1|many|TRBD1|TRBV11-1
TGTGCCAGCAGCTGGGGGATGACAGGGCTGAACACTGAAGCTTTCTTT
CASSWGMTGLNTEAFF
>TRBJ2-2|NA|TRBD1|TRBV5-1
TGCGCCAGCAGGAGGACAGGGGTTAACACCGGGGAGCTGTTTTTT
CASRRTGVNTGELFF
>TRBJ2-3|many|TRBD1|TRBV5-1
TGCGCCAGCAGCTCCGGGACAGATCCCCCAGATACGCAGTATTTT
CASSSGTDPPDTQYF
>TRBJ2-3|NA|NA|TRBV20-1
TGCAGTGTGTTTGCGACTAGCACAGATACGCAGTATTTT
CSVFATSTDTQYF
>TRBJ1-2|NA|TRBD1|TRBV28
TGTGCCAGCAGCCCCTCGGGACAGGTCTATGGCTACACCTTC
CASSPSGQVYGYTF
>TRBJ2-1|NA|TRBD2|TRBV20-1
TGCAGTGCTAGAGATCGTCTAGCGGGAGGTAATGAGCAGTTCTTC
CSARDRLAGGNEQFF
>TRBJ1-4|NA|NA|TRBV6-5
TGTGCCAGCAGCTTACTCGGTGGGAATAATGAAAAACTGTTTTTT
CASSLLGGNNEKLFF
>TRBJ1-1|few|TRBD1|TRBV12-3/TRBV12-4
TGTGCCAGCAGTTCCAACAGGGGCGGCATGAACACTGAAGCTTTCTTT
CASSSNRGGMNTEAFF
>TRBJ1-2|many|NA|TRBV4-2
TGTGCCAGCAGCCAAGTTGGCGGCCGACACGACTATGGCTACACCTTC
CASSQVGGRHDYGYTF
>TRBJ1-1|NA|NA|TRBV7-2
TGTGCCAGCAGCTCAGACGCTATGTTGCTATGGACTGAAGCTTTCTTT
CASSSDAMLLWTEAFF
>TRBJ2-3|NA|NA|TRBV29-1
TGCAGCGTTGAGGGCCTCACAGATACGCAGTATTTT
CSVEGLTDTQYF
>TRBJ2-7|NA|NA|TRBV5-1
TGCGCCAGCCGACCTGGACAGACCCTTTCCTACGAGCAGTACTTC
CASRPGQTLSYEQYF
>TRBJ1-2|many|NA|TRBV28
TGTGCCAGCAGCCGAGGACAAGACTATGGCTACACCTTC
CASSRGQDYGYTF
>TRBJ2-3|once|TRBD1|TRBV24-1
TGTGCCACCAGTGAAAACAGGGGGCCTCATAACACAGATACGCAGTATTTT
CATSENRGPHNTDTQYF
>TRBJ1-5|NA|NA|TRBV20-1
TGCAGTGCTAGGGTTTTGGGGGAGGGTAATCAGCCCCAGCATTTT
CSARVLGEGNQPQHF
>TRBJ2-5|NA|NA|TRBV7-6
TGTGCCAGCAGCCGACCGGGACGCACGCAAGAGACCCAGTACTTC
CASSRPGRTQETQYF
>TRBJ1-1|few|NA|TRBV27
TGTGCCAGCAGTTTCTTCGGGGGGTTAGAAGCTTTCTTT
CASSFFGGLEAFF
>TRBJ2-1|NA|NA|TRBV5-6
TGTGCCAGCAGGTCTACAGTAAACTCCTACAATGAGCAGTTCTTC
CASRSTVNSYNEQFF